The 24 T cell receptor beta chains below were found in one sample sequenced in a study of CD8+CD57+ T cells in acquired aplastic anemia. Patients sequenced had flow cytometry evidence of CD8+CD57+ cell expansion. TCR beta VDJ combinations and CDR3 sequences were profiled from genomic DNA. TCRdb re-analysed the reads in MiXCR, keeping a single row per CDR3 protein. The data show roughly 260,000 distinct CDR3 sequences, around half seen once. The specimen was sorted CD4+, CD8+, or CD8+CD57+ T cells (not recorded which) from PBMCs. The receptors stem from a human donor with aplastic anemia.

The V gene is TRBV10-3, the J gene TRBJ2-7; D remains unclear. The V gene's germline CDR1 is ENHRY and CDR2 SYGVKD. The CDR3 is made up of 12 amino acids. Trimming removed 6 bases from V and 3 bases from J, with 9 bases in between. The CDR3 region has the DNA TGTGCCATCAGACGGCCGTTCTACGAGCAGTACTTC. This encodes CAIRRPFYEQYF.

This clonotype was seen repeatedly, ten times or more. The chain is built from TRBV12-3 or TRBV12-4 and TRBJ2-3; D is possibly TRBD1 or TRBD2 (6 bases each). Trimming cost V 2 bases and J 6 bases, with 12 bases left between them. This CDR3 is built from 14 residues. The CDR3 DNA is TGTGCCAGCAGTTTAAGGGGGGCGAAGGATACGCAGTATTTT. Translating gives CASSLRGAKDTQYF.

The rearrangement uses TRBV2 and TRBJ2-7; 8 bases match TRBD1. CDR3 length equals 15 residues. V was clipped by 2 bases and J by 4 bases; unmatched bases: 7. Germline V gives CDR1 SNHLY, CDR2 FYNNEI. The CDR3 bases are TGTGCCAGCAGTGAAACCGGGACAGGCTTATACGAGCAGTACTTC. Amino acids: CASSETGTGLYEQYF.

There are a few counts of this clonotype. The chain recombines TRBV20-1 with TRBJ1-5; D gene unclear. Trimming took 0 bases from V and 2 from J, leaving 14 bases between them. Germline loops: CDR1 DFQATT, CDR2 SNEGSKA (reference sequence). This CDR3 region has 16 residues. The CDR3 here is CSAREAIKGGNQPQHF. The CDR3 DNA reads TGCAGTGCTAGAGAGGCGATAAAGGGAGGCAATCAGCCCCAGCATTTT.

CDR3 nucleotides: TGCAGTCCCTCTAAGCAGGGGGCGTATGGCTACACCTTC. This encodes CSPSKQGAYGYTF. This rearrangement joins TRBV20-1 to TRBJ1-2; 8 nucleotides match TRBD1. This CDR3 contains 13 residues. Trimming cost V 8 bases and J 5 bases; bases outside gene matches: 10. Germline CDR1 is DFQATT and CDR2 is SNEGSKA (reference sequence).

This clonotype has at least ten counts. The rearrangement uses TRBV7-2 and TRBJ1-4; D possibly corresponds to TRBD1 (5 bases). The germline V and J ends were trimmed by 5 bases and 7 bases, with 14 bases remaining between them. This CDR3 comprises 14 residues. CDR1 and CDR2 from the germline V gene are SGHTA and FQGNSA. CDR3 in amino acids: CASSQDGGSEKLFF. The CDR3 DNA is TGTGCCAGCAGCCAAGACGGGGGTAGTGAAAAACTGTTTTTT.

The V gene is TRBV20-1, the J gene TRBJ1-1; unclear D gene. This CDR3 has 10 amino acids. The germline V gene encodes CDR1 DFQATT and CDR2 SNEGSKA (reference sequence). The DNA of the CDR3 is TGCAGCCTCCCCGGGACTGAAGCTTTCTTT. Amino acid sequence: CSLPGTEAFF.

This sequence joins TRBV9 and TRBJ1-1; D possibly corresponds to TRBD1 (6 bases). CDR1 is SGDLS, CDR2 YYNGEE, per germline. Trimming took 0 bases from V and 0 from J, leaving 9 bases between them. The CDR3 length is 15 residues. The CDR3 nucleotides read TGTGCCAGCAGCGTAGTGGCAGGGGTGAACACTGAAGCTTTCTTT. It yields the protein CASSVVAGVNTEAFF.

As for this clonotype: This may come from a read error, since a much larger clone is one base off. This chain joins TRBV9 and TRBJ1-3; D gene ambiguous. The germline V gene encodes CDR1 SGDLS and CDR2 YYNGEE. CDR3 length equals 16 residues. The CDR3 DNA reads TGTGCCAGCAGCGATCCTCGGGGTTCCTCTGGAGACACCATATATTTT. Encoded protein: CASSDPRGSSGDTIYF.

This clonotype has at least ten counts. The V call is TRBV12-3 or TRBV12-4, the J call TRBJ2-3; D tentatively fits TRBD1 or TRBD2 (5 bases each). The CDR3 totals 14 residues. Deletions cut 6 bases from V and 2 bases from J, with 12 bases between. The CDR3 protein is CASRGDGTTDTQYF. DNA for the CDR3: TGTGCCAGCAGGGGGGACGGAACCACAGATACGCAGTATTTT.

The sample holds many counts of this clonotype. The chain links TRBV7-9 to TRBJ1-6; no clear D. CDR1 SEHNR and CDR2 FQNEAQ come from the germline V gene (reference sequence). CDR3 size: 15 residues. Trimming took 5 bases from V and 8 from J, leaving 16 bases between them. The CDR3 spells CASSPGRPLDSPLHF. The CDR3 DNA reads as TGTGCCAGCAGCCCCGGGAGGCCTTTGGATTCACCCCTCCACTTT.

This clonotype appeared a few times. A clone one base away is much larger, so this may be a read error. The chain carries TRBV5-1 and TRBJ2-1; the match to TRBD2 covers 7 bases. The CDR3 sequence is 13 residues long. Germline CDR1 and CDR2: SGHRS and YFSETQ. The CDR3 DNA reads TGCGCCAACAGCTTTCGGGGGGTGAATGAGCAGTTCTTC. It yields the protein CANSFRGVNEQFF.

This clonotype was seen many times. This rearrangement joins TRBV4-3 to TRBJ2-5; D possibly corresponds to TRBD2 (6 bases). The CDR3 has 15 amino acids. Germline-derived CDR1 and CDR2 are LGHNA and YSLEER. V gave up 0 bases and J gave up 0 bases, with 8 bases separating them. The CDR3 nucleotides read TGCGCCAGCAGCCAAGATAGGGACTACCAAGAGACCCAGTACTTC. Protein sequence: CASSQDRDYQETQYF.

V gene TRBV19 combines with J gene TRBJ1-2; D might be TRBD1 (5 bases). V gave up 3 bases and J gave up 7 bases, with 18 bases separating them. The CDR3 contains 15 residues. From germline, CDR1 is LNHDA and CDR2 SQIVND (reference sequence). The CDR3 DNA is TGTGCCAGTAGTATTCGAGGGGACGAGCCTCCTGGCTACACCTTC. It codes for CASSIRGDEPPGYTF.

The gene calls are TRBV7-9 and TRBJ1-1, with no clear D. Germline CDR1 is SEHNR and CDR2 is FQNEAQ (reference sequence). Trimming pared 5 bases from V and 2 bases from J, leaving 12 bases between. There are 14 residues in the CDR3. The CDR3 reads CASSLRADNTEAFF. For the CDR3, the DNA is TGTGCCAGCAGCCTGCGTGCGGATAACACTGAAGCTTTCTTT.

In this sample, this clonotype turned up many times. V is TRBV10-2 and J is TRBJ1-1, with D possibly being TRBD1 (6 bases). V dropped 2 bases and J dropped 1 base, with 14 bases sitting between them. This CDR3 has 16 residues. CDR1 and CDR2 (germline): WSHSY, SAAADI. CDR3 in amino acids: CASSEGGPVWNTEAFF. The CDR3 DNA reads as TGCGCCAGCAGTGAGGGGGGCCCTGTATGGAACACTGAAGCTTTCTTT.

This clonotype occurred many times. The rearrangement joins TRBV20-1 to TRBJ2-5, with D perhaps assigned TRBD1 or TRBD2 (5 bases each). The CDR3 loop spans 16 amino acids. Germline values: CDR1 DFQATT, CDR2 SNEGSKA (reference sequence). Deletions cut 4 bases from V and 4 bases from J, with 22 bases between. The CDR3 sequence: CSAKYGTYSARETQYF. CDR3 DNA sequence: TGCAGTGCTAAGTACGGGACCTACTCGGCTCGAGAGACCCAGTACTTC.

To note about this clonotype: A much larger clone lies a single base off, so this may be a read error. V gene TRBV20-1 combines with J gene TRBJ1-4; D is unresolved. CDR3 length equals 15 residues. The germline V gene encodes CDR1 DFQATT and CDR2 SNEGSKA (reference sequence). Trimming shortened V by 4 bases and J by 0 bases, and 12 bases separated the two germline ends. CDR3 coding DNA: TGCAGTGCTACCCTCCGGAGAGCAACTAATGAAAAACTGTTTTTT. Amino acid sequence: CSATLRRATNEKLFF.

CDR3 nucleotide sequence: TGTGCCAGCAGCTTAGGCAATTTGCGGTCCAGCACAGATACGCAGTATTTT. It specifies CASSLGNLRSSTDTQYF. The chain uses TRBV7-6 and TRBJ2-3; D unclear. Germline V gene sequence: CDR1 SGHVS, CDR2 FNYEAQ. The CDR3 extends over 17 amino acids. Trimming left V 1 base short and J 0 bases short, with 14 bases between.

This chain links TRBV19 with TRBJ1-2; TRBD1 might be the D (5 bases). V was shortened by 5 bases and J by 5 bases, with 15 bases between the two germline ends. Germline loops: CDR1 LNHDA, CDR2 SQIVND (reference sequence). CDR3 length equals 14 residues. The CDR3 is CASSPPGPRYGYTF. CDR3 DNA sequence: TGTGCCAGTAGTCCACCGGGGCCCCGTTATGGCTACACCTTC.

This rearrangement joins TRBV6-5 to TRBJ2-1, with TRBD1 as a possible D gene (6 bases). CDR3 length: 13 residues. V lost 2 bases to trimming and J lost 4 bases, with 6 bases between them. Germline CDR1 reads MNHEY; CDR2 reads SVGAGI. CDR3 protein: CASSYGQYNEQFF. DNA for the CDR3: TGTGCCAGCAGTTACGGACAGTACAATGAGCAGTTCTTC.

This chain links TRBV6-4 with TRBJ2-1; 11 nucleotides align to TRBD2. Germline trimming cut 3 bases from V and 15 bases from J; bases unmatched to any gene: 16. There are 16 residues in the CDR3. Germline CDR1 is MRHNA and CDR2 is SNTAGT. The CDR3 loop is CASSEQGTSGYKRPFF. CDR3 DNA: TGTGCCAGCAGTGAGCAAGGGACTAGCGGCTACAAAAGGCCGTTCTTC.

V is TRBV10-3 and J is TRBJ2-7, with a tentative D call TRBD1 (6 bases). The CDR3 runs 12 residues. Deletions cut 7 bases from V and 2 bases from J, with 9 bases between. The germline gives CDR1 ENHRY, CDR2 SYGVKD. DNA for the CDR3: TGTGCCATCAAGGGGGATCCCTACGAGCAGTACTTC. Its protein is CAIKGDPYEQYF.

V usage is TRBV15 and J usage is TRBJ2-3, with 9 bases identical to TRBD2. The length of the CDR3 is 16 residues. With V trimmed by 3 bases and J by 5 bases, 9 bases remained unmatched. CDR1 and CDR2 (germline): LNHNV, YYDKDF (reference sequence). CDR3 residues: CATSRPPAGGGDTQYF. As DNA, the CDR3 is TGTGCCACCAGCAGGCCACCAGCGGGGGGCGGAGATACGCAGTATTTT.